The 11 T cell receptor beta chains given below trace back to one sample, sequenced in a study of spatial heterogeneity in lung cancer. One entry per CDR3 protein results from TCRdb running MiXCR on the 5' RACE reads. This table has approximately 50,000 distinct CDR3 sequences, more than 6.5% appearing once. Sample time point: blood at routine non-recurrence follow-up after resection. The study sequenced unsorted whole RNA from tumor, nontumor lung or frozen PBMC. The specimen was PBMCs, collected at follow-up. Source of these receptors: a female donor with early-stage non-small cell lung cancer.

The chain employs TRBV24-1 and TRBJ2-1; TRBD2 matches 8 bases. The germline CDR1 and CDR2 sequences are KGHDR and SFDVKD. CDR3 length: 17 amino acids. Trimming took 0 bases from V and 1 from J; bases not matched to a gene: 4. The CDR3 is CATSDLRGGWSYNEQFF. CDR3 coding DNA: TGTGCCACCAGTGATTTGCGGGGGGGGTGGTCCTACAATGAGCAGTTCTTC.

This clonotype came up many times. This chain links TRBV12-3 or TRBV12-4 with TRBJ2-2; D is uncertain. V shed 6 bases and J shed 0 bases, with 8 bases lying between them. This CDR3 contains 14 residues. The CDR3 protein is CASSPSPNTGELFF. DNA for the CDR3: TGTGCCAGCAGCCCCTCCCCGAACACCGGGGAGCTGTTTTTT.

This clonotype was observed many times. The chain employs TRBV20-1 and TRBJ2-7; D is perhaps TRBD1 (5 bases). From germline, CDR1 is DFQATT and CDR2 SNEGSKA (reference sequence). V gave up 0 bases and J gave up 0 bases, with 12 bases separating them. This CDR3 comprises 15 residues. The CDR3 nucleotides are TGCAGTGCTAGAGATGGGGCGGCAGGCTCCTACGAGCAGTACTTC. Translation: CSARDGAAGSYEQYF.

A few counts support this clonotype. This chain uses TRBV5-1 with TRBJ1-1, with no clear D. The germline V gene has CDR1 SGHRS and CDR2 YFSETQ. The V end was cut by 4 bases, the J end by 3 bases, with 16 bases between. The CDR3 length is 15 residues. CDR3 amino acids: CASSLVFRQDTEAFF. CDR3 nucleotides: TGCGCCAGCAGCCTTGTCTTTCGACAAGACACTGAAGCTTTCTTT.

Notes on this clonotype: Germline is not matched at one junction end, which may reflect a read error. The chain combines TRBV2 with TRBJ2-5, with D maybe TRBD2 (5 bases). CDR1 is SNHLY and CDR2 is FYNNEI in the germline V gene. The CDR3 has 13 residues. The DNA for the CDR3 is TGTGCCAGCAGTTCCACTAGGATAGAGGCCCAGTACTTC. This gives the protein CASSSTRIEAQYF.

About this clonotype itself: One base away lies a much larger clone, so this may be a sequencing read error. The V gene is TRBV5-5, the J gene TRBJ1-5; D perhaps matches TRBD2 (6 bases). Gene TRBJ2-3 matches the end of the DNA better, so the J call may be wrong. The CDR3 runs 14 residues. From germline, CDR1 is SGHKS and CDR2 YYEKEE (reference sequence). The CDR3 DNA sequence: TGTGCCAGCAGCTTGCGGGAGAGCCACCAGCCCCAGTATTTT. This sequence encodes CASSLRESHQPQYF.

This clonotype was recorded many times. The chain carries TRBV27 and TRBJ1-1; 7 bases fit TRBD1. Germline CDR1 reads MNHEY; CDR2 reads SMNVEV (reference sequence). Trimming cost V 7 bases and J 0 bases; bases outside gene matches: 8. CDR3 length: 15 residues. The CDR3 loop is CASNSLDRLNTEAFF. The CDR3 DNA reads as TGTGCCAGCAACTCTCTGGACAGGTTGAACACTGAAGCTTTCTTT.

V and J are TRBV5-6 and TRBJ2-1, with D possibly TRBD1 on 5 matching bases. Trimming took off 3 bases at V and 7 bases at J, with 20 bases between the two ends. Germline V gene lookup returns CDR1 SGHDT and CDR2 YYEEEE. The CDR3 is 16 amino acids. Written as DNA, the CDR3 is TGTGCCAGCAGCTGGGGCCAGGGTCCCGCTGTGAATGAGCAGTTCTTC. Translating gives CASSWGQGPAVNEQFF.

The rearrangement uses TRBV11-2 and TRBJ1-3, with D hard to call. V shed 1 base and J shed 0 bases, with 10 bases lying between them. The CDR3 is made up of 16 amino acids. The germline V gene encodes CDR1 SGHAT and CDR2 FQNNGV. This chain's CDR3 is CASSLGTPSSGNTIYF. As DNA, the CDR3 is TGTGCCAGCAGCTTAGGAACGCCTAGCTCTGGAAACACCATATATTTT.

The table lists this clonotype with many counts. V is TRBV11-2 and J is TRBJ1-4, with unresolved D. Germline-derived CDR1 and CDR2 are SGHAT and FQNNGV. This CDR3 region has 14 residues. The ends were cut back, 2 bases at V and 4 bases at J, with 8 bases in the middle. CDR3 in DNA: TGTGCCAGCAGCTTAAGCCTGGGTAATGAAAAACTGTTTTTT. This translates into CASSLSLGNEKLFF.

This clonotype has ten or more counts. The rearrangement joins TRBV2 to TRBJ2-4; maybe TRBD2 (6 bases). Germline CDR1 SNHLY, CDR2 FYNNEI. The germline V and J ends were trimmed by 7 bases and 7 bases, with 26 bases remaining between them. The CDR3 is made up of 17 amino acids. The CDR3 is CASIVGRGYPGRNIQYF. The CDR3 DNA reads TGTGCCAGCATCGTCGGACGGGGGTACCCGGGGAGGAACATTCAGTACTTC.